This TCR beta chain is from a study of T cell changes during pregnancy in multiple sclerosis. Method: immunoSEQ multiplex PCR; TCRdb's copy keeps in-frame clones and lacks some. Of more than 70,000 clones in the sample, 91% are singletons; the top ten hold more than 1.5%. CDR3 length: 15 residues. Trimming took 3 bases from V and 0 from J, leaving 11 bases between them. Per the germline V gene, CDR1 is ENHRY and CDR2 is SYGVKD. This chain links TRBV10-3 with TRBJ1-2; D perhaps matches TRBD1 (5 bases). The sequencing used peripheral blood, collected after pregnancy. The TCR sequence derives from a female donor in good health, enrolled as a control in a pregnancy study. The CDR3 DNA reads as TGTGCCATCAGTGAACTGACAGACTCTAACTATGGCTACACCTTC. It specifies CAISELTDSNYGYTF.